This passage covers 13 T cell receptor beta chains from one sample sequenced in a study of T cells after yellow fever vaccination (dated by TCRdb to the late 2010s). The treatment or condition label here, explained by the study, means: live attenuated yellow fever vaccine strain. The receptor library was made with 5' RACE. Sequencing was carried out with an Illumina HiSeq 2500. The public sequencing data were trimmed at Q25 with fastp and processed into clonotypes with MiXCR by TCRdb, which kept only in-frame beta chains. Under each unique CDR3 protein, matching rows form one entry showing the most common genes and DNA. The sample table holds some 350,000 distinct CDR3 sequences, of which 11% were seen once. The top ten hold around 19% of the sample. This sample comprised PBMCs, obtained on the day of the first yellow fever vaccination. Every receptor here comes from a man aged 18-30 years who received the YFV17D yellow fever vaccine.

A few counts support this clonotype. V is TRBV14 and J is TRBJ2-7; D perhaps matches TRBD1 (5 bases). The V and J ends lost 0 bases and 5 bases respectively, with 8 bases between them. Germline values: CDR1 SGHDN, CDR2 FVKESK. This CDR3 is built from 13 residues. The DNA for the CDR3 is TGTGCCAGCAGCCAAGAGGGCAGGGACGAGCAGTACTTC. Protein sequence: CASSQEGRDEQYF.

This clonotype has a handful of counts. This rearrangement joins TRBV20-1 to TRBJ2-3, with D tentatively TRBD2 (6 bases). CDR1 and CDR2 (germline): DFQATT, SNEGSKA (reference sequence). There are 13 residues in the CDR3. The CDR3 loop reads CGGAAERTDTQYF. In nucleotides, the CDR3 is TGCGGAGGGGCGGCGGAGCGCACAGATACGCAGTATTTT.

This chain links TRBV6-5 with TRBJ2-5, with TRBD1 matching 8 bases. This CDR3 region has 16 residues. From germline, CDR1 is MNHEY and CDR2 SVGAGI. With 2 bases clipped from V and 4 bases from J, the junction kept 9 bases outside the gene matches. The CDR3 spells CASSYAGGAGGETQYF. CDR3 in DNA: TGTGCCAGCAGTTACGCAGGGGGCGCTGGGGGAGAGACCCAGTACTTC.

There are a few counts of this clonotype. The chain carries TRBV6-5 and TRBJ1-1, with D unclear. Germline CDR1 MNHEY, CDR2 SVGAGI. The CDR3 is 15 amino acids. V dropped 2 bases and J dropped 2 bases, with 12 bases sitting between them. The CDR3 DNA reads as TGTGCCAGCAGTTACGGGTCGAGCACCAACACTGAAGCTTTCTTT. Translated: CASSYGSSTNTEAFF.

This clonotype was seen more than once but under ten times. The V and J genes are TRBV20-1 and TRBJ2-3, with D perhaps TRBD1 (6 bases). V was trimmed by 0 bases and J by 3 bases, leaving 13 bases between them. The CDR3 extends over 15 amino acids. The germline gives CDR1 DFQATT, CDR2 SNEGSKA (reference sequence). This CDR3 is CSARDPGVVTDTQYF. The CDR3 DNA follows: TGCAGTGCTAGAGATCCAGGGGTAGTGACAGATACGCAGTATTTT.

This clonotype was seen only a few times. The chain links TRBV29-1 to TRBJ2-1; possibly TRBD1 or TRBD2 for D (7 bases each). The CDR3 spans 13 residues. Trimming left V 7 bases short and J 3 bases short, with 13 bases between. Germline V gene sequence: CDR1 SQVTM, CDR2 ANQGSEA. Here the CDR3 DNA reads TGCAGCGCCCCAGGGGGGGTCTACAATGAGCAGTTCTTC. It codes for CSAPGGVYNEQFF.

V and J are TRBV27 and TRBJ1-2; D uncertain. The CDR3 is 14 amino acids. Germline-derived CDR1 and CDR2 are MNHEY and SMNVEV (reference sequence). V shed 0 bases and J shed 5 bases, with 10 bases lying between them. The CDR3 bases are TGTGCCAGCAGTTTATCCTCCCAGAGATATGGCTACACCTTC. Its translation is CASSLSSQRYGYTF.

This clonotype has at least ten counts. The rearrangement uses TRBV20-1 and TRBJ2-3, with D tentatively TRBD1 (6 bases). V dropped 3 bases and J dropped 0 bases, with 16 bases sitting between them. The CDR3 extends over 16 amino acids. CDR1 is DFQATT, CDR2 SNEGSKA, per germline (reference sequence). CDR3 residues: CSASSHDRWSTDTQYF. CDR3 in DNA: TGCAGTGCTAGTTCCCACGACAGGTGGAGCACAGATACGCAGTATTTT.

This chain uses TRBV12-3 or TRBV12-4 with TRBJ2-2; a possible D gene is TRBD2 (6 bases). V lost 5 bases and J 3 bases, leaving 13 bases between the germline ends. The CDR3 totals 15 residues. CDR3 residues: CASSPLAGYTGELFF. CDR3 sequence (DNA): TGTGCCAGCAGTCCGCTGGCGGGGTACACCGGGGAGCTGTTTTTT.

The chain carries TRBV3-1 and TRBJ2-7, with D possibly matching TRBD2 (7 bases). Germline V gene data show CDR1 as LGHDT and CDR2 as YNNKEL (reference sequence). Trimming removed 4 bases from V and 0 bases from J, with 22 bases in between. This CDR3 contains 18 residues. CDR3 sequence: CASSPRGGFLMNSYEQYF. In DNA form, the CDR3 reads TGTGCCAGCAGCCCGAGGGGGGGGTTTCTGATGAACTCCTACGAGCAGTACTTC.

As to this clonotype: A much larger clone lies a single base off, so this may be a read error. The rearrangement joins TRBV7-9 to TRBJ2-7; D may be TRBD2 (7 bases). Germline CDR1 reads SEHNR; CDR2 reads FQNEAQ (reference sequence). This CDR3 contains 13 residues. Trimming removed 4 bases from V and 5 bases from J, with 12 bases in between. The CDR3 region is CASSSQGGDEQYF. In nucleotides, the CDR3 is TGTGCCAGCAGCTCCCAAGGGGGGGACGAGCAGTACTTC.

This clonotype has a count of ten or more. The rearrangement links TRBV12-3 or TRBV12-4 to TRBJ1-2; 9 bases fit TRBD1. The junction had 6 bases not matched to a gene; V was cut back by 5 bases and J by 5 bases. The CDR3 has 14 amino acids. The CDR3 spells CASSRQGVWYGYTF. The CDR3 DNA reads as TGTGCCAGCAGTCGACAGGGGGTTTGGTATGGCTACACCTTC.

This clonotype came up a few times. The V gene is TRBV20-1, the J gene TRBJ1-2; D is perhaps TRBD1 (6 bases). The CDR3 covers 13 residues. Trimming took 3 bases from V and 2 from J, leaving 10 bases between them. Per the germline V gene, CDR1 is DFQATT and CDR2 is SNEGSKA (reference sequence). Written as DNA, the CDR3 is TGCAGTGCTAGCCCGGACAGAAACTATGGCTACACCTTC. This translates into CSASPDRNYGYTF.